The T cell receptor (beta chain) under discussion was sequenced for a study of blood T cell repertoires in COVID-19. This clone appeared a few times. Generated by immunoSEQ multiplex PCR, the TCRdb table keeps only in-frame clones and is missing some. The table shows 250,000 to 300,000 clones, with 81% occurring only once. V dropped 0 bases and J dropped 8 bases, with 5 bases sitting between them. There are 11 residues in the CDR3. Germline V gene lookup returns CDR1 SGHRS and CDR2 YFSETQ. What was sequenced was peripheral blood. The TCR originated in a woman aged 55-70 years with active or convalescent COVID-19. The V and J genes are TRBV5-1 and TRBJ1-2; TRBD1 might be the D (5 bases). CDR3 coding DNA: TGCGCCAGCAGCTTGGAGGGGGGCTACACCTTC. Amino acids: CASSLEGGYTF. The full variable domain, rest sourced from reference TRBV5-1 and TRBJ1-2, is KAGVTQTPRYLIKTRGQQVTLSCSPISGHRSVSWYQQTPGQGLQFLFEYFSETQRNKGNFPGRFSGRQFSNSRSEMNVSTLELGDSALYLCASSLEGGYTFGSGTRLTVV.